This entry lists 31 T cell receptor beta chains sequenced from one sample in a study of T cells in Graves' hyperthyroidism and ophthalmopathy. Amplification of TCR beta CDR3 regions used RNA as the template. First-round RT-PCR with HTBI primers amplified the TCR CDR3 region. TCRdb re-called the multiplex PCR reads with MiXCR, one entry per CDR3 protein. The table lists a few hundred thousand distinct CDR3 sequences, 15% to 19% of them singletons, with under 8% in the top ten. Sequenced: blood. The receptors stem from a woman aged 25-40 years with Graves' hyperthyroidism.

In this sample, this clonotype turned up many times. J is TRBJ2-3 and V is TRBV5-1, with a possible D match to TRBD2 (6 bases). Germline lookup yields CDR1 SGHRS and CDR2 YFSETQ. CDR3 length: 16 amino acids. V was clipped by 2 bases and J by 1 base, with 14 bases between them. CDR3 nucleotides: TGCGCCAGCAGCTTATTAGCGGAGGGAGGCACAGATACGCAGTATTTT. It specifies CASSLLAEGGTDTQYF.

This clonotype was detected many times. V gene TRBV5-1 combines with J gene TRBJ1-5, with 7 bases that match TRBD1. The V gene end was trimmed by 0 bases and the J gene end by 6 bases; junction bases not matched to a gene: 3. The length of the CDR3 is 14 residues. Germline loops: CDR1 SGHRS, CDR2 YFSETQ. CDR3 residues: CASSLEGGSQPQHF. In DNA, the CDR3 is TGCGCCAGCAGCTTGGAAGGGGGCAGTCAGCCCCAGCATTTT.

This clonotype was seen a handful of times. The chain links TRBV7-9 to TRBJ2-1; no definite D call. Germline assignment: CDR1 SEHNR and CDR2 FQNEAQ (reference sequence). The V end was cut by 1 base, the J end by 11 bases, with 15 bases between. This CDR3 has 14 amino acids. The CDR3: CASSLERAGPKQFF. In nucleotides, the CDR3 is TGTGCCAGCAGCTTAGAAAGGGCAGGACCGAAGCAGTTCTTC.

This clonotype was observed many times. J is TRBJ1-1 and V is TRBV29-1, with TRBD1 as a possible D gene (6 bases). V lost 7 bases to trimming and J lost 0 bases, with 9 bases between them. The length of the CDR3 is 12 residues. Germline V CDR1 and CDR2: SQVTM, ANQGSEA. DNA of the CDR3: TGCAGCGCCGGACAGTTGAACACTGAAGCTTTCTTT. Its protein is CSAGQLNTEAFF.

At least ten counts were recorded for this clonotype. The chain's CDR3 is CASSPYYGAVGLSTDTQYF. The CDR3 bases are TGTGCCAGCAGTCCATACTACGGGGCGGTTGGACTTAGCACAGATACGCAGTATTTT. The chain uses TRBV28 and TRBJ2-3; D tentatively reads TRBD1 or TRBD2 (5 bases each). V was shortened by 5 bases and J by 0 bases, with 24 bases between the two germline ends. The CDR3 is 19 amino acids. Germline CDR1 and CDR2: MDHEN and SYDVKM.

This clonotype showed up many times. J is TRBJ2-5 and V is TRBV19; maybe TRBD1 (6 bases). Trimming shortened V by 4 bases and J by 5 bases, and 11 bases separated the two germline ends. Germline V gene data show CDR1 as LNHDA and CDR2 as SQIVND (reference sequence). The CDR3 runs 13 residues. The CDR3 here is CASSRGRGETQYF. The DNA for the CDR3 is TGTGCCAGTAGTAGGGGCAGGGGCGAGACCCAGTACTTC.

The table lists this clonotype with a few counts. The rearrangement joins TRBV4-1 to TRBJ2-2; perhaps TRBD2 as D (6 bases). The CDR3 length is 17 residues. The germline V and J ends were trimmed by 0 bases and 6 bases, with 17 bases remaining between them. Germline lookup yields CDR1 MGHRA and CDR2 YSYEKL. This CDR3 is CASSQDLDYLTPGELFF. CDR3 DNA sequence: TGCGCCAGCAGCCAAGATCTGGACTACCTGACCCCCGGGGAGCTGTTTTTT.

The rearrangement joins TRBV6-1 to TRBJ2-3; D is uncertain. V lost 7 bases and J lost 9, with 17 bases in between. Germline lookup yields CDR1 MNHNS and CDR2 SASEGT. The CDR3 contains 13 residues. The CDR3 DNA is TGTGCCAGCAACCCGTCCGCCTCCCCGACGCAGTATTTT. It yields the protein CASNPSASPTQYF.

Comment on this clonotype: At one end the junction does not follow the germline gene, possibly because of a read error. The genes are TRBV6-1 and TRBJ2-7; tentative D call: TRBD2 (5 bases). The CDR3 length is 14 residues. In germline, CDR1 is MNHNS, CDR2 SASEGT. The CDR3 coding sequence is TGTGCCAGCAAATTAGCGCCCGAATACTACGAGCAGCACTTC. Its translation is CASKLAPEYYEQHF.

This clonotype was picked up many times. V is TRBV3-1 and J is TRBJ2-7; the match to TRBD2 covers 7 bases. Germline V gene data show CDR1 as LGHDT and CDR2 as YNNKEL (reference sequence). V lost 0 bases and J lost 2; bases outside the gene matches: 1. This CDR3 comprises 14 residues. CDR3 bases: TGTGCCAGCAGCCAAGAGGCGGGAGCCTACGAGCAGTACTTC. Amino acids: CASSQEAGAYEQYF.

This clonotype was seen repeatedly, ten times or more. The chain combines TRBV6-2 or TRBV6-3 with TRBJ1-5; tentatively, D is TRBD1 (6 bases). Germline V CDR1 and CDR2: MNHEY, SVGEGT. This CDR3 has 15 amino acids. Trimming removed 6 bases at V and 0 bases at J, with 12 bases between. CDR3 sequence reads: CASRRQDDSNQPQHF. The CDR3 region has the DNA TGTGCCAGCAGACGACAGGACGATAGCAATCAGCCCCAGCATTTT.

Concerning this clonotype itself: A much larger clone differs from this one at a single base, so this may be a read error. The CDR3 sequence is CASSFRSGVQETQSF. For the CDR3, the DNA is TGTGCCAGCAGTTTTCGGTCAGGAGTCCAAGAGACCCAGTCCTTC. The V call is TRBV12-3 or TRBV12-4, the J call TRBJ2-5, with no clear D. This CDR3 spans 15 amino acids.

This clonotype was recorded many times. The chain has TRBV7-3 and TRBJ2-3; no clear D. The germline V and J ends were trimmed by 4 bases and 7 bases, with 3 bases remaining between them. Germline lookup yields CDR1 SGHTA and CDR2 FQGTGA. This CDR3 has 10 residues. The CDR3 DNA follows: TGTGCCAGCAGCTCAAATACGCAGTATTTT. Protein sequence: CASSSNTQYF.

This clonotype was seen a few times. The rearrangement uses TRBV6-1 and TRBJ2-5; unclear D gene. The CDR3 consists of 14 residues. V lost 6 bases to trimming and J lost 4 bases, with 15 bases between them. Germline V gene lookup returns CDR1 MNHNS and CDR2 SASEGT. CDR3 in DNA: TGTGCCAGCAGCAGCATTTCCACGCGAGAGACCCAGTACTTC. Translating gives CASSSISTRETQYF.

This clonotype was observed a few times. This chain joins TRBV6-2 or TRBV6-3 and TRBJ2-1; 7 bases align to TRBD2. This CDR3 has 14 residues. Trimming removed 7 bases from V and 2 bases from J; junction bases left unmatched: 5. Germline V lookup: CDR1 MNHEY, CDR2 SVGEGT. DNA for the CDR3: TGTGCCAGCAAGGGCGGGACTACCTACAATGAGCAGTTCTTC. Translating it yields CASKGGTTYNEQFF.

This clonotype was detected many times. CDR3 coding DNA: TGTGCCTGGAGCCATGGGCAGGGGGCTAGCGAGCAGTACTTC. The encoded protein is CAWSHGQGASEQYF. V gene TRBV30 combines with J gene TRBJ2-7; 8 bases match TRBD1. V trimming: 3 bases; J trimming: 6 bases; junction bases outside the gene matches: 10. Germline lookup yields CDR1 GTSNPN and CDR2 SVGIG (reference sequence). The CDR3 is made up of 14 amino acids. The entire variable domain, with the rest obtained from reference TRBV30 and TRBJ2-7, is as follows: SQTIHQWPATLVQPVGSPLSLECTVEGTSNPNLYWYRQAAGRGLQLLFYSVGIGQISSEVPQNLSASRPQDRQFILSSKKLLLSDSGFYLCAWSHGQGASEQYFGPGTRLTVT.

The J gene is TRBJ2-6, the V gene TRBV18; D gene unclear. The CDR3 is made up of 16 amino acids. Germline assignment: CDR1 KGHSH and CDR2 LQKENI. V was clipped by 3 bases and J by 1 base, with 10 bases between them. The CDR3 nucleotides read TGTGCCAGCTCACCCATACACCTATCTGGGGCCAACGTCCTGACTTTC. This sequence encodes CASSPIHLSGANVLTF.

This clonotype was seen at least ten times. The genes are TRBV3-1 and TRBJ2-2; D gene unclear. The germline CDR1 and CDR2 sequences are LGHDT and YNNKEL (reference sequence). This CDR3 is 15 amino acids long. The ends were cut back, 2 bases at V and 7 bases at J, with 14 bases in the middle. CDR3 in DNA: TGTGCCAGCAGCCAATTTGTCCGCAGTCTCGGGGAGCTGTTTTTT. Encoded protein: CASSQFVRSLGELFF.

The chain carries TRBV29-1 and TRBJ2-3; tentatively, D is TRBD1 (6 bases). The CDR3 runs to 19 residues. Between the trimmed V and J ends, which lost 1 base and 0 bases, there was a span of 23 bases. Germline loops: CDR1 SQVTM, CDR2 ANQGSEA. The CDR3 DNA reads as TGCAGCGTTGAAGCCTTTGACAGGTCTTTCCGCTCTAGCACAGATACGCAGTATTTT. This codes for CSVEAFDRSFRSSTDTQYF.

This clonotype has a count of ten or more. The chain employs TRBV7-2 and TRBJ1-2, with D unresolved. This CDR3 is 15 amino acids long. The ends were cut back, 4 bases at V and 2 bases at J, with 14 bases in the middle. Per germline, CDR1 SGHTA and CDR2 FQGNSA. The CDR3 DNA reads as TGTGCCAGCAGCTCCCTGGGTGGCAGCAACTATGGCTACACCTTC. It translates to CASSSLGGSNYGYTF.

This clonotype occurred a few times. The chain uses TRBV28 and TRBJ2-3, with no clear D. This CDR3 is built from 15 residues. Trimming removed 5 bases at V and 7 bases at J, with 19 bases between. CDR1 MDHEN and CDR2 SYDVKM come from the germline V gene. CDR3 loop: CASSPETDYWNTQYF. The CDR3 region has the DNA TGTGCCAGCAGTCCCGAAACAGATTATTGGAATACGCAGTATTTT.

This sequence joins TRBV15 and TRBJ2-1; D assignment may be TRBD1 or TRBD2 (5 bases each). The CDR3 runs 13 residues. CDR1 is LNHNV, CDR2 YYDKDF, per germline (reference sequence). V was cut by 0 bases and J by 9 bases, with 9 bases left in between. In DNA form, the CDR3 reads TGTGCCACCAGCAGAGATCGGGGCGGTGAGCAGTTCTTC. Encoded protein: CATSRDRGGEQFF.

In its sample, this clonotype was seen many times. The chain uses TRBV4-1 and TRBJ2-7; D gene uncertain. Germline lookup yields CDR1 MGHRA and CDR2 YSYEKL. The CDR3 loop spans 15 amino acids. V was clipped by 1 base and J by 2 bases, with 12 bases between them. The CDR3, as DNA: TGCGCCAGCAGCCAAGGGTTGGATGCCGCCTACGAGCAGTACTTC. Protein product: CASSQGLDAAYEQYF.

In its sample, this clonotype was seen many times. V is TRBV30 and J is TRBJ1-1; D unresolved. Germline CDR1 and CDR2: GTSNPN and SVGIG (reference sequence). Trimming left V 5 bases short and J 1 base short, with 5 bases between. This CDR3 is built from 11 residues. Written as DNA, the CDR3 is TGTGCCTGGGGACGGAACACTGAAGCTTTCTTT. Protein sequence: CAWGRNTEAFF.

The chain links TRBV4-2 to TRBJ2-3; 7 nucleotides align to TRBD2. Trimming cost V 0 bases and J 2 bases; bases outside gene matches: 11. Looked up from germline, CDR1 is LGHNA and CDR2 is YNFKEQ. CDR3 length equals 18 residues. This CDR3 reads CASSQEISGYLATDTQYF. CDR3 bases: TGTGCCAGCAGCCAAGAAATTAGCGGGTATTTAGCCACAGATACGCAGTATTTT.

The J gene is TRBJ2-3, the V gene TRBV2; TRBD2 aligns across 15 bases. This CDR3 is built from 16 residues. Looked up from germline, CDR1 is SNHLY and CDR2 is FYNNEI. With V trimmed by 6 bases and J by 6 bases, 7 bases remained unmatched. CDR3 coding DNA: TGTGCCAGCAGCGCGGGACTAGCGGGGGGATCGGATACGCAGTATTTT. This translates into CASSAGLAGGSDTQYF.

This clonotype came up a few times. J is TRBJ2-1 and V is TRBV7-3; 12 bases fit TRBD2. V was clipped by 0 bases and J by 0 bases; unmatched bases: 9. Germline lookup yields CDR1 SGHTA and CDR2 FQGTGA. This CDR3 contains 20 residues. The CDR3 nucleotides are TGTGCCAGCAGCTTAACGGCCGGACTAGCGGGACCTAGCTCCTACAATGAGCAGTTCTTC. This codes for CASSLTAGLAGPSSYNEQFF.

Note on this clonotype: Just one base apart from a much larger clone, this may be a read error. This chain uses TRBV3-1 with TRBJ2-1; D is undetermined. Germline values: CDR1 LGHDT, CDR2 YNNKEL (reference sequence). This CDR3 comprises 15 residues. Trimming pared 4 bases from V and 8 bases from J, leaving 18 bases between. CDR3 bases: TGTGCCAGCAGCCTTGGCCCGGTCCCCCACCATGAGCAGTTCTTC. Translating gives CASSLGPVPHHEQFF.

The rearrangement links TRBV24-1 to TRBJ1-5; no firm D call. The germline CDR1 and CDR2 sequences are KGHDR and SFDVKD. The CDR3 has 15 residues. Trimming shortened V by 8 bases and J by 0 bases, and 13 bases separated the two germline ends. CDR3 in amino acids: CATKVQVVSNQPQHF. CDR3 sequence (DNA): TGTGCCACCAAGGTCCAGGTTGTTAGCAATCAGCCCCAGCATTTT.

This clonotype was seen many times. The V call is TRBV6-2 or TRBV6-3, the J call TRBJ2-7; D may be TRBD1 or TRBD2 (5 bases each). Trimming shortened V by 6 bases and J by 8 bases, and 20 bases separated the two germline ends. Per germline, CDR1 MNHEY and CDR2 SVGEGT. The length of the CDR3 is 14 residues. For the CDR3, the DNA is TGTGCCAGCAGCCCGAGGGGAGCCGGTATGAAGCAGTACTTC. Translation gives CASSPRGAGMKQYF.

In its sample, this clonotype was seen many times. The V gene is TRBV2, the J gene TRBJ2-1; D gene unclear. This CDR3 spans 13 amino acids. Trimming stripped 3 bases from V and 12 bases from J, with 15 bases between. Germline loops: CDR1 SNHLY, CDR2 FYNNEI. The CDR3 loop reads CASSDVPFRRQFF. DNA of the CDR3: TGTGCCAGCAGTGATGTTCCCTTTCGCCGGCAGTTCTTC.